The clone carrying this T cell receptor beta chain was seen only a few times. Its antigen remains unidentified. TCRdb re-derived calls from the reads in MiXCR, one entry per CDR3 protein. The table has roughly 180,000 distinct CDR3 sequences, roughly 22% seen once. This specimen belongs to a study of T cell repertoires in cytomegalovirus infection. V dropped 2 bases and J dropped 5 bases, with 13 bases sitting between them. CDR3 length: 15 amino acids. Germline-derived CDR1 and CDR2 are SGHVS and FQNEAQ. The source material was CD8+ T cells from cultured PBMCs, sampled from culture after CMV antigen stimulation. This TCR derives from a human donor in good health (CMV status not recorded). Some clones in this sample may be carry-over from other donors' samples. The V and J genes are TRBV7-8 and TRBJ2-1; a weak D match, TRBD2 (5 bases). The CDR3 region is CASSLNIARDNEQFF. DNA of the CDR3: TGTGCCAGCAGCTTAAACATAGCGAGGGACAATGAGCAGTTCTTC.